The 19 T cell receptor beta chains below were found in one sample sequenced in a study of Tregs in tolerant kidney transplant recipients. The method was immunoSEQ multiplex PCR; TCRdb's version includes in-frame clones alone and lacks a portion of them. Its table lists approximately 24,000 clones. Recipients received nonmyeloablative bone marrow transplants from related graft donors, with transient mixed chimerism. The sequencing used CD4+ T cells from blood (PBMCs), collected 6 months after the transplant. The origin of the receptors is a human patient who received a combined kidney and bone marrow transplant. Some T cells may originate from the graft donor.

CDR3 in amino acids: CAFGGSYSLDEQYF. Incomplete CDR3 DNA: TGTGCCTTTGGGGGCTCCTATTCCCTAGACGAG. V gene TRBV7-9 combines with J gene TRBJ2-7; a possible D gene is TRBD1 (6 bases). The read falls 3 residues short of the CDR3 end, and the missing part is taken from the germline J gene. In germline, CDR1 is SEHNR, CDR2 FQNEAQ (reference sequence). V lost 11 bases and J 5 bases, leaving 22 bases between the germline ends. The length of the CDR3 is 14 residues.

The DNA read from the CDR3 is TGTGCCAGCTCACCAGCCGGGACAGGCAGCCACACC. The encoded protein is CASSPAGTGSHT. The full CDR3 is CASSPAGTGSHTIYF. The chain carries TRBV18 and TRBJ1-3; 8 bases agree with TRBD1. The CDR3 end falls 3 residues outside the read, so it is completed with the germline J gene. Germline V gives CDR1 KGHSH, CDR2 LQKENI. This CDR3 comprises 15 residues. With V trimmed by 2 bases and J by 8 bases, 8 bases remained unmatched. The full variable domain, completed using reference TRBV18 and TRBJ1-3, is NAGVMQNPRHLVRRRGQEARLRCSPMKGHSHVYWYRQLPEEGLKFMVYLQKENIIDESGMPKERFSAEFPKEGPSILRIQQVVRGDSAAYFCASSPAGTGSHTIYFGEGSWLTVV.

Details on this clone: The sequence runs out 3 residues before the end of the CDR3; the remainder is reconstructed from the germline J gene. The rearrangement joins TRBV18 to TRBJ2-7; the match to TRBD2 covers 12 bases. CDR1 is KGHSH, CDR2 LQKENI, per germline. The CDR3 has 15 amino acids. V lost 3 bases, J lost 6 bases, and 6 bases stayed unmatched. The CDR3 spells CASSPPTSGSREQYF. The CDR3 bases that were read are TGTGCCAGCTCACCTCCGACTAGCGGGAGTCGCGAG.

Of note for this clone: Read sequence stops 3 residues before the CDR3 end, and the germline J gene provides the missing end. The chain is built from TRBV28 and TRBJ2-3; TRBD1 matches 8 bases. Germline CDR1 MDHEN, CDR2 SYDVKM. J gave up 0 bases and V 2 bases, and 4 bases lay outside the gene matches. The CDR3 is made up of 16 amino acids. The sequenced part of the CDR3 DNA is TGTGCCAGCAGTTTACCCCGGACAGGGAGCACAGATACG. It specifies CASSLPRTGSTDT. The entire CDR3 sequence reads CASSLPRTGSTDTQYF.

The CDR3 spells CASSWDTKNTGELFF. Partial CDR3 DNA: TGCGCCAGCTCATGGGACACGAAGAACACCGGGGAG. The J gene is TRBJ2-2, the V gene TRBV5-1; D possibly corresponds to TRBD1 (6 bases). The CDR3 end lies 3 residues beyond the end of the read and is filled in from the germline J gene. V was shortened by 7 bases and J by 1 base, with 14 bases between the two germline ends. The CDR3 is 15 residues long. Germline lookup yields CDR1 SGHRS and CDR2 YFSETQ.

Remarks on this clone: The missing CDR3 end, 3 residues past where the read stops, is filled in from the germline J gene. The chain links TRBV11-2 to TRBJ1-3; D is ambiguous. Trimming cost V 5 bases and J 7 bases, with 15 bases left between them. This CDR3 contains 14 residues. Per the germline V gene, CDR1 is SGHAT and CDR2 is FQNNGV. The sequenced part of the CDR3 DNA is TGTGCCAGCAGCCATTCCGACTCAAGCAACACC. It specifies CASSHSDSSNT. The whole CDR3 is CASSHSDSSNTIYF.

With respect to this clone: The read ends 3 residues before the CDR3 terminus; that terminus is restored from the germline J gene. The chain uses TRBV5-4 and TRBJ2-3; 12 bases match TRBD2. The CDR3 is 14 amino acids. Germline CDR1 SGHNT, CDR2 YYREEE (reference sequence). Trimming cost V 6 bases and J 3 bases; bases outside gene matches: 2. The CDR3 DNA, read in part, is TGTGCCAGCAACCTAGCGGGAGGGACAGATACG. Encoded protein: CASNLAGGTDT. The complete CDR3 protein is CASNLAGGTDTQYF.

As to this clone: Sequencing ends 3 residues short of the CDR3 end; the germline J gene provides the rest. The chain carries TRBV7-2 and TRBJ2-7; D might be TRBD2 (5 bases). Germline V gene data show CDR1 as SGHTA and CDR2 as FQGNSA. CDR3 length: 13 residues. V was cut by 5 bases and J by 3 bases, with 11 bases left in between. The CDR3 bases that were read are TGTGCCAGCAGCAGAGAGGACTTCTACGAG. This gives the protein CASSREDFYE. The CDR3 reads in full as CASSREDFYEQYF.

Incomplete CDR3 DNA: TGCAGTGTTGACCCGGACCGGGGACAGGGGACTTACGAG. Its translation: CSVDPDRGQGTYE. The CDR3 reads in full as CSVDPDRGQGTYEQYF. V and J are TRBV20-1 and TRBJ2-7, with 10 bases lining up with TRBD1. The read ends 3 residues shy of where the CDR3 ends; the end is completed using the germline J gene. V dropped 7 bases and J dropped 4; count of bases not matched to a gene: 16. Germline CDR1 and CDR2: DFQATT and SNEGSKA (reference sequence). CDR3 size: 16 residues.

Note on this clone: The read finishes 3 residues shy of the CDR3 end, and the germline J gene is used to complete it. The J gene is TRBJ2-3, the V gene TRBV29-1; no firm D call. Trimming pared 0 bases from V and 5 bases from J, leaving 15 bases between. CDR3 length: 15 amino acids. Germline CDR1 and CDR2: SQVTM and ANQGSEA. This chain's CDR3 is CSVEESRLVVDTQYF. The CDR3 bases that were read are TGCAGCGTTGAAGAAAGTAGGCTAGTAGTAGATACG.

In regard to this clone: The CDR3 end is not reached by the read, which stops 3 residues before it; the germline J gene fills it in. The chain joins TRBV20-1 to TRBJ1-2, with D possibly TRBD1 on 5 matching bases. The germline V gene encodes CDR1 DFQATT and CDR2 SNEGSKA (reference sequence). V lost 0 bases and J 5 bases, leaving 10 bases between the germline ends. The CDR3 contains 13 residues. CDR3 in amino acids: CSARDSGGYGYTF. The part of the CDR3 DNA that was read is TGCAGTGCTAGAGATTCGGGGGGGTATGGC.

To note about this clone: The read finishes 3 residues shy of the CDR3 end, and the germline J gene is used to complete it. The chain employs TRBV19 and TRBJ1-2; D ambiguous. CDR1 is LNHDA and CDR2 is SQIVND in the germline V gene (reference sequence). The CDR3 covers 17 residues. Trimming took off 7 bases at V and 4 bases at J, with 25 bases between the two ends. The DNA read from the CDR3 is TGTGCCAGTACCATCCCTGACGCCACCCAGGCGAGCTATGGC. Amino acids: CASTIPDATQASYG. The whole CDR3 protein is CASTIPDATQASYGYTF.

With respect to this clone: The CDR3 goes on 3 residues after the read ends, and that part is filled in from the germline J gene. The J gene is TRBJ2-7, the V gene TRBV2; TRBD1 aligns across 9 bases. The CDR3 covers 16 residues. CDR1 is SNHLY and CDR2 is FYNNEI in the germline V gene. V gave up 6 bases and J gave up 3 bases; unmatched junction bases: 12. The part of the CDR3 DNA that was read is TGTGCCAGCAGGCGCGGACAGGGGCGTAATTACTACGAG. It yields the protein CASRRGQGRNYYE. The CDR3 reads in full as CASRRGQGRNYYEQYF.

In regard to this clone: The read is 3 residues too short to cover the CDR3 end, so that end is filled in from the germline J gene. The V gene is TRBV5-1, the J gene TRBJ2-7; weak D call: TRBD1 (6 bases). V dropped 2 bases and J dropped 0 bases, with 9 bases sitting between them. CDR1 is SGHRS, CDR2 YFSETQ, per germline. The CDR3 length is 14 residues. The CDR3 is CASSLGGSSYEQYF. The covered CDR3 bases are TGCGCCAGCAGCTTAGGGGGAAGCTCCTACGAG.

To note about this clone: The CDR3 end is not reached by the read, which stops 3 residues before it; the germline J gene fills it in. The V and J genes are TRBV5-1 and TRBJ2-1; D is possibly TRBD1 (6 bases). CDR3 length: 13 residues. The V and J ends lost 4 bases and 4 bases respectively, with 9 bases between them. The germline V gene encodes CDR1 SGHRS and CDR2 YFSETQ. The covered CDR3 bases are TGCGCCAGCAGCCCGGACAGTTACAATGAG. This codes for CASSPDSYNE. The full-length CDR3 reads as CASSPDSYNEQFF.

The CDR3 region is CASRTNTDTQYF. The part of the CDR3 DNA that was read is TGCGCCAGCAGGACAAACACAGATACG. V and J are TRBV5-1 and TRBJ2-3; D unclear. The read halts 3 residues ahead of the CDR3 end, with the missing end drawn from the germline J gene. The CDR3 totals 12 residues. Germline V gives CDR1 SGHRS, CDR2 YFSETQ. Trimming took 5 bases from V and 2 from J, leaving 6 bases between them.

For this clone: The observed sequence ends 3 residues before the CDR3 terminus, with the missing tail filled in from the germline J gene. V gene TRBV19 combines with J gene TRBJ2-2, with D maybe TRBD2 (5 bases). V lost 5 bases and J 5 bases, leaving 15 bases between the germline ends. Germline CDR1 is LNHDA and CDR2 is SQIVND (reference sequence). This CDR3 has 15 residues. The CDR3 here is CASSGRKLGTGELFF. Incomplete CDR3 DNA: TGTGCCAGTAGTGGGAGAAAACTAGGGACCGGGGAG.

Judged by frequency, this clone is medium-sized. With the read ending 3 residues before the CDR3 end, the germline J gene is used to fill in that end. The genes are TRBV6-2 or TRBV6-3 and TRBJ2-6; D is perhaps TRBD1 (6 bases). This CDR3 comprises 15 residues. Germline V gene lookup returns CDR1 MNHEY and CDR2 SVGEGT. The V end was cut by 11 bases, the J end by 3 bases, with 17 bases between. The covered CDR3 bases are TGTGCCTCAGCACGTCAGGGGCTTGGGGCCAACGTC. Translated: CASARQGLGANV. The whole CDR3 sequence reads CASARQGLGANVLTF.

As regards this clone: With the read ending 3 residues before the CDR3 end, the germline J gene is used to fill in that end. The V call is TRBV10-3, the J call TRBJ2-1, with D possibly being TRBD1 (6 bases). Looked up from germline, CDR1 is ENHRY and CDR2 is SYGVKD. The CDR3 runs 11 residues. Deletions cut 4 bases from V and 8 bases from J, with 6 bases between. CDR3 protein: CAISAGDEQFF. The part of the CDR3 DNA that was read is TGTGCCATCAGTGCAGGGGATGAG.